Shown below are 17 T cell receptor beta chains from a single sample sequenced in a study of blood T cell repertoires in COVID-19. The repertoire was sequenced with immunoSEQ multiplex PCR; TCRdb's copy has only in-frame clones and lacks some. The profile shows some 190,000 clones, 70% to 80% of them singletons. Sequenced input: peripheral blood. The receptors stem from a woman aged 50 to 65 with acute or convalescent COVID-19.

The chain employs TRBV6-5 and TRBJ1-1; D is unclear. CDR1 is MNHEY, CDR2 SVGAGI, per germline. This CDR3 contains 13 residues. Deletions cut 1 base from V and 6 bases from J, with 9 bases between. CDR3 amino acids: CASSYLGRAEAFF. The CDR3 DNA reads TGTGCCAGCAGTTACTTAGGTCGGGCTGAAGCTTTCTTT.

The chain is built from TRBV5-4 and TRBJ2-3, with TRBD2 matching over 9 bases. Germline lookup yields CDR1 SGHNT and CDR2 YYREEE (reference sequence). J gave up 2 bases and V 0 bases, and 4 bases lay outside the gene matches. The CDR3 totals 16 residues. The CDR3 spells CASSLGAGGYTDTQYF. CDR3 nucleotides: TGTGCCAGCAGCTTGGGAGCGGGGGGATACACAGATACGCAGTATTTT.

The V and J genes are TRBV28 and TRBJ1-5; 10 bases match TRBD1. Trimming removed 7 bases from V and 4 bases from J; junction bases left unmatched: 7. The CDR3 loop spans 15 amino acids. Germline CDR1 is MDHEN and CDR2 is SYDVKM. CDR3 sequence: CASNRPGQGNQPQHF. CDR3 bases: TGTGCCAGCAATCGACCGGGACAGGGGAATCAGCCCCAGCATTTT.

This clone was seen a few times. This rearrangement joins TRBV29-1 to TRBJ1-4; a weak D match, TRBD1 (6 bases). The CDR3 is made up of 15 amino acids. Germline lookup yields CDR1 SQVTM and CDR2 ANQGSEA. V was shortened by 4 bases and J by 7 bases, with 19 bases between the two germline ends. This CDR3 reads CSVAPSAGAGEKLFF. The CDR3 region has the DNA TGCAGCGTTGCCCCCTCAGCGGGGGCAGGTGAAAAACTGTTTTTT.

The rearrangement uses TRBV7-2 and TRBJ2-1; TRBD2 aligns across 8 bases. The CDR3 is 14 residues long. Germline loops: CDR1 SGHTA, CDR2 FQGNSA. V lost 4 bases to trimming and J lost 7 bases; unmatched junction nucleotides: 6. The CDR3 coding sequence is TGTGCCAGCAGCTCCCAGGGACTAGTAAATGAGCAGTTCTTC. As protein: CASSSQGLVNEQFF.

The chain recombines TRBV9 with TRBJ2-1; 7 bases agree with TRBD1. There are 15 residues in the CDR3. Germline lookup yields CDR1 SGDLS and CDR2 YYNGEE. Trimming took 5 bases from V and 5 from J; bases not matched to a gene: 10. The CDR3 DNA is TGTGCCAGCAGAGGGAAAGGGACAGCTAACAATGAGCAGTTCTTC. This encodes CASRGKGTANNEQFF.

The rearrangement joins TRBV19 to TRBJ2-1, with TRBD1 as a possible D gene (6 bases). CDR1 is LNHDA and CDR2 is SQIVND in the germline V gene (reference sequence). V was trimmed by 3 bases and J by 2 bases, leaving 14 bases between them. CDR3 length: 16 amino acids. The CDR3 region is CASSIPPTGTYNEQFF. The CDR3 DNA sequence: TGTGCCAGTAGTATTCCTCCGACAGGTACCTACAATGAGCAGTTCTTC. Full variable domain (outside the CDR3, taken from reference TRBV19 and TRBJ2-1): DGGITQSPKYLFRKEGQNVTLSCEQNLNHDAMYWYRQDPGQGLRLIYYSQIVNDFQKGDIAEGYSVSREKKESFPLTVTSAQKNPTAFYLCASSIPPTGTYNEQFFGPGTRLTVL.

J is TRBJ2-1 and V is TRBV7-2, with 8 bases aligning to TRBD2. Losses at the gene ends were 6 bases for V and 4 bases for J; bases not matched to a gene: 5. Looked up from germline, CDR1 is SGHTA and CDR2 is FQGNSA. The CDR3 has 14 amino acids. The CDR3 reads CASRVAGKYNEQFF. CDR3 nucleotide sequence: TGTGCCAGCAGGGTAGCGGGGAAATACAATGAGCAGTTCTTC.

The chain recombines TRBV19 with TRBJ2-2, with TRBD1 matching over 7 bases. CDR1 is LNHDA and CDR2 is SQIVND in the germline V gene (reference sequence). This CDR3 comprises 14 residues. Trimming took 6 bases from V and 4 from J; bases not matched to a gene: 5. DNA for the CDR3: TGTGCCAGTAGCCCTGGGACAGCCACCGGGGAGCTGTTTTTT. Residues: CASSPGTATGELFF. Complete variable domain (other parts from reference TRBV19 and TRBJ2-2): DGGITQSPKYLFRKEGQNVTLSCEQNLNHDAMYWYRQDPGQGLRLIYYSQIVNDFQKGDIAEGYSVSREKKESFPLTVTSAQKNPTAFYLCASSPGTATGELFFGEGSRLTVL.

Written as DNA, the CDR3 is TGTGCCAGCAGCCTAGAGACAGGGGCGCATGGCTACACCTTC. Its translation is CASSLETGAHGYTF. V usage is TRBV14 and J usage is TRBJ1-2; TRBD1 aligns across 8 bases. This CDR3 spans 14 amino acids. J was trimmed by 6 bases and V by 4 bases; bases with no gene match: 7. CDR1 is SGHDN and CDR2 is FVKESK in the germline V gene.

This chain connects TRBV7-9 to TRBJ2-5; D might be TRBD2 (5 bases). Germline assignment: CDR1 SEHNR and CDR2 FQNEAQ (reference sequence). Deletions cut 1 base from V and 4 bases from J, with 10 bases between. CDR3 length: 14 amino acids. The CDR3, as DNA: TGTGCCAGCAGCTTAGTGGACTTTTCAGAGACCCAGTACTTC. Translating it yields CASSLVDFSETQYF.

This chain joins TRBV29-1 and TRBJ1-2; 8 positions match TRBD1. Trimming removed 7 bases from V and 2 bases from J; junction bases left unmatched: 9. The germline V gene has CDR1 SQVTM and CDR2 ANQGSEA. CDR3 length: 14 amino acids. Written as DNA, the CDR3 is TGCAGCGCGCGATCCCGGGACAGGAACTATGGCTACACCTTC. It codes for CSARSRDRNYGYTF.

The chain has TRBV19 and TRBJ2-2; D perhaps matches TRBD2 (6 bases). The CDR3 covers 16 residues. The V gene lost 5 bases and the J gene lost 4 bases, with 17 bases spanning the gap. Germline CDR1 is LNHDA and CDR2 is SQIVND (reference sequence). This CDR3 is CASSVFLASGTGELFF. CDR3 DNA: TGTGCCAGTAGTGTTTTCCTAGCGTCGGGCACCGGGGAGCTGTTTTTT.

V usage is TRBV28 and J usage is TRBJ1-2, with TRBD1 identical over 10 bases. V gave up 5 bases and J gave up 9 bases; unmatched junction bases: 12. The CDR3 covers 15 residues. Germline CDR1 reads MDHEN; CDR2 reads SYDVKM. The CDR3 coding sequence is TGTGCCAGCAGTCGCTGGACAGGGGGAAATGATCGCTACACCTTC. Translating it yields CASSRWTGGNDRYTF.

The chain recombines TRBV6-5 with TRBJ1-2, with 7 nucleotides matching TRBD1. The CDR3 has 14 residues. The V gene's germline CDR1 is MNHEY and CDR2 SVGAGI. The trim removed 5 bases at V and 4 bases at J, leaving 7 bases unmatched. DNA of the CDR3: TGTGCCAGCAGTCGGACCGACAGGGTCTATGGCTACACCTTC. This encodes CASSRTDRVYGYTF.

The V call is TRBV28, the J call TRBJ1-5; D remains unclear. The V end was cut by 2 bases, the J end by 10 bases, with 9 bases between. The length of the CDR3 is 12 residues. Looked up from germline, CDR1 is MDHEN and CDR2 is SYDVKM. CDR3 loop: CASSLGGLPQHF. CDR3 DNA: TGTGCCAGCAGTTTAGGAGGACTTCCCCAGCATTTT.

Turning to this clone: At one of its ends the junction is not consistent with the germline gene, which may arise from a read error. The chain links TRBV6-2 or TRBV6-3 to TRBJ1-5; unclear D gene. Germline lookup yields CDR1 MNHEY and CDR2 SVGEGT. This CDR3 is 15 amino acids long. Written as DNA, the CDR3 is TGTGCCAGCAGTTGGTACACCGAGGGAGATCAGTCCCAGCATTTT. Amino acids: CASSWYTEGDQSQHF.